The 22 T cell receptor beta chains listed next were all sequenced from one sample in a study of blood T cells in healthy people across ages (dated by TCRdb to between 2014 and 2017). Preparation of the library involved 5' RACE. The listed sequencing device is Illumina HiSeq 2500. A second PCR of 7 to 11 cycles was run with a J-beta primer mix and a sample-barcoded 5' primer. TCRdb applied fastp at Q25 and MiXCR to the public reads, then kept only in-frame beta chains. Rows matching on CDR3 protein sequence are summarized as one entry with the most common DNA and genes. The sample table lists about 1 million distinct CDR3 sequences, 45% of them with a count of one. Of the sample, under 20% is held by the ten largest clones. The material sequenced was blood. The receptors stem from an older woman in good health.

This chain joins TRBV5-1 and TRBJ2-5, with a possible D match to TRBD2 (5 bases). The J call may not be correct, given that the DNA end is closer to TRBJ2-7. Germline CDR1 reads SGHRS; CDR2 reads YFSETQ. This CDR3 comprises 15 residues. CDR3: CASSPKAPGNAEQYF. CDR3 in DNA: TGCGCCAGCAGCCCAAAAGCCCCGGGGAATGCCGAGCAGTACTTC.

The gene calls are TRBV25-1 and TRBJ1-2; D may be TRBD1 (5 bases). Trimming cost V 2 bases and J 5 bases, with 12 bases left between them. Per germline, CDR1 MGHDK and CDR2 SYGVNS. The length of the CDR3 is 14 residues. CDR3 residues: CASSEEGKWYGYTF. The CDR3 nucleotides read TGTGCCAGCAGTGAAGAGGGGAAGTGGTATGGCTACACCTTC.

J is TRBJ2-7 and V is TRBV11-1; perhaps D is TRBD1 or TRBD2 (5 bases each). The V gene lost 2 bases and the J gene lost 2 bases, with 13 bases spanning the gap. CDR3 length: 15 residues. Looked up from germline, CDR1 is SGHAT and CDR2 is FQDESV (reference sequence). The CDR3 DNA sequence: TGTGCCAGCAGCTTATGGGGACGCAAGACCTACGAGCAGTACTTC. Encoded protein: CASSLWGRKTYEQYF.

V and J are TRBV20-1 and TRBJ2-1; TRBD1 is a possible D gene (6 bases). The CDR3 length is 14 residues. Germline loops: CDR1 DFQATT, CDR2 SNEGSKA (reference sequence). Deletions cut 4 bases from V and 4 bases from J, with 14 bases between. CDR3 in amino acids: CSAKGHRGYNEQFF. DNA of the CDR3: TGCAGTGCTAAGGGACACCGAGGGTACAATGAGCAGTTCTTC.

This clonotype appeared once. The V and J genes are TRBV7-9 and TRBJ1-4; D is unresolved. Germline values: CDR1 SEHNR, CDR2 FQNEAQ (reference sequence). The CDR3 loop spans 15 amino acids. Trimming left V 2 bases short and J 3 bases short, with 10 bases between. The CDR3: CASSLLQAANEKLFF. For the CDR3, the DNA is TGTGCCAGCAGCTTATTGCAGGCGGCTAATGAAAAACTGTTTTTT.

The rearrangement links TRBV12-3 or TRBV12-4 to TRBJ2-1; TRBD1 matches at 7 bases. This CDR3 has 14 amino acids. V was clipped by 7 bases and J by 9 bases; unmatched bases: 12. For the CDR3, the DNA is TGTGCCAGCATTAGGGGGCAGGGGTCATCTGAGCAGTTCTTC. It encodes CASIRGQGSSEQFF.

The rearrangement joins TRBV12-3 or TRBV12-4 to TRBJ2-3; D might be TRBD1 (6 bases). V lost 1 base and J 2 bases, leaving 10 bases between the germline ends. CDR3 length: 15 amino acids. The CDR3 region is CASSLGGRPTDTQYF. In DNA, the CDR3 is TGTGCCAGCAGTTTAGGGGGGCGACCCACAGATACGCAGTATTTT.

With respect to this clonotype: Here the CDR3 omits its conserved ending phenylalanine or tryptophan, so a read error is the likely source. This chain connects TRBV10-3 to TRBJ2-7; 11 bases are a match to TRBD2. With V trimmed by 0 bases and J by 5 bases, 6 bases remained unmatched. Germline CDR1 reads ENHRY; CDR2 reads SYGVKD. The CDR3 contains 16 residues. For the CDR3, the DNA is TGTGCCATCAGTGAGTCCCGACTAGCGGGGCCGAACGAGCAGTACTTA. Translated: CAISESRLAGPNEQYL.

The gene calls are TRBV20-1 and TRBJ1-2; 7 bases fit TRBD1. V lost 6 bases to trimming and J lost 5 bases; unmatched junction nucleotides: 6. CDR1 and CDR2 (germline): DFQATT, SNEGSKA (reference sequence). The CDR3 is 12 residues long. CDR3 DNA sequence: TGCAGTGCCCGACAGGGTTGGTATGGCTACACCTTC. Translated, it gives CSARQGWYGYTF.

DNA of the CDR3: TGTGCCAGCAGTTCACTCCAGCGGGAGCCTATGGATGAGCAGTTCTTC. Translating gives CASSSLQREPMDEQFF. The chain is built from TRBV12-3 or TRBV12-4 and TRBJ2-1, with TRBD2 identical over 8 bases. Trimming removed 4 bases from V and 8 bases from J; junction bases left unmatched: 13. The CDR3 is 16 residues long.

J is TRBJ2-5 and V is TRBV27, with TRBD2 matching 9 bases. Germline loops: CDR1 MNHEY, CDR2 SMNVEV (reference sequence). V lost 3 bases and J lost 1; bases outside the gene matches: 12. This CDR3 is built from 18 residues. For the CDR3, the DNA is TGTGCCAGCAGTTTCCGCGGGAGGGCCTCGGGCTCCCAAGAGACCCAGTACTTC. This sequence encodes CASSFRGRASGSQETQYF.

This clonotype was found a few times. The chain employs TRBV25-1 and TRBJ1-2; 9 bases match TRBD1. With V trimmed by 6 bases and J by 5 bases, 4 bases remained unmatched. CDR1 and CDR2 from the germline V gene are MGHDK and SYGVNS. The length of the CDR3 is 13 residues. In DNA, the CDR3 is TGTGCCAGCAGAAACAGGGGGCATTATGGCTACACCTTC. Amino acids: CASRNRGHYGYTF.

This clonotype has a handful of counts. This chain connects TRBV15 to TRBJ2-7; D assignment may be TRBD1 or TRBD2 (5 bases each). The CDR3 is 16 residues long. The germline V and J ends were trimmed by 0 bases and 0 bases, with 12 bases remaining between them. In germline, CDR1 is LNHNV, CDR2 YYDKDF (reference sequence). This CDR3 reads CATSRDMGVSSYEQYF. The CDR3 nucleotides are TGTGCCACCAGCAGAGATATGGGGGTGAGCTCCTACGAGCAGTACTTC. Full variable domain (outside the CDR3, taken from reference TRBV15 and TRBJ2-7): DAMVIQNPRYQVTQFGKPVTLSCSQTLNHNVMYWYQQKSSQAPKLLFHYYDKDFNNEADTPDNFQSRRPNTSFCFLDIRSPGLGDTAMYLCATSRDMGVSSYEQYFGPGTRLTVT.

This clonotype was seen only a few times. The chain's CDR3 is CASSLRGRPQFF. The DNA for the CDR3 is TGTGCCAGCAGTTTAAGGGGCCGTCCCCAGTTCTTC. This sequence joins TRBV27 and TRBJ2-1; D might be TRBD1 (5 bases). The CDR3 runs to 12 residues. Germline V gives CDR1 MNHEY, CDR2 SMNVEV (reference sequence). Trimming removed 2 bases from V and 13 bases from J, with 12 bases in between.

The rearrangement links TRBV12-3 or TRBV12-4 to TRBJ2-1; D gene uncertain. There are 14 residues in the CDR3. Deletions cut 2 bases from V and 6 bases from J, with 11 bases between. The CDR3 DNA follows: TGTGCCAGCAGTTTATCAGCGTTAGCCAATGAGCAGTTCTTC. It specifies CASSLSALANEQFF.

This clonotype came up many times. This chain uses TRBV7-2 with TRBJ2-1, with D possibly TRBD1 on 5 matching bases. The CDR3 runs to 14 residues. Per the germline V gene, CDR1 is SGHTA and CDR2 is FQGNSA. V lost 5 bases, J lost 8 bases, and 16 bases lay in between. The CDR3 DNA is TGTGCCAGCAGCCCGAGTGGGCAGGGTCATGAGCAGTTCTTC. It encodes CASSPSGQGHEQFF.

V gene TRBV25-1 combines with J gene TRBJ2-4; D possibly corresponds to TRBD1 (6 bases). The DNA end lines up better with TRBJ2-5; the J call may be wrong. The CDR3 consists of 12 residues. Germline V gene sequence: CDR1 MGHDK, CDR2 SYGVNS. CDR3 loop: CASSDQTGTQYF. The DNA of the CDR3 is TGTGCCAGCAGTGACCAGACAGGGACCCAGTACTTC.

The CDR3: CASIWTFNIQYF. DNA of the CDR3: TGTGCCAGTATTTGGACATTTAACATTCAGTACTTC. The chain links TRBV19 to TRBJ2-4; the D gene is possibly TRBD1 (5 bases). In germline, CDR1 is LNHDA, CDR2 SQIVND (reference sequence). V was clipped by 7 bases and J by 7 bases, with 11 bases between them. The CDR3 is made up of 12 amino acids. The full variable domain, rest sourced from reference TRBV19 and TRBJ2-4, is DGGITQSPKYLFRKEGQNVTLSCEQNLNHDAMYWYRQDPGQGLRLIYYSQIVNDFQKGDIAEGYSVSREKKESFPLTVTSAQKNPTAFYLCASIWTFNIQYFGAGTRLSVL.

The chain recombines TRBV6-1 with TRBJ2-2; 12 bases line up with TRBD2. The CDR3 totals 18 residues. From germline, CDR1 is MNHNS and CDR2 SASEGT. V lost 7 bases, J lost 0 bases, and 9 bases stayed unmatched. The CDR3 loop is CASNSGLAGLSNTGELFF. DNA of the CDR3: TGTGCCAGCAACTCAGGACTAGCGGGGCTTTCGAACACCGGGGAGCTGTTTTTT.

In its sample, this clonotype was seen a few times. The J gene is TRBJ2-4, the V gene TRBV6-6; 7 bases match TRBD1. This CDR3 has 14 amino acids. J lost 5 bases, V lost 7 bases, and 8 bases had no gene match. CDR1 MNHNY and CDR2 SVGAGI come from the germline V gene (reference sequence). The CDR3 bases are TGTGCCAGCACCGAGACAGGGAGAGAAAACATTCAGTACTTC. Amino acid sequence: CASTETGRENIQYF.

This rearrangement joins TRBV2 to TRBJ1-5; D remains unclear. The germline V gene has CDR1 SNHLY and CDR2 FYNNEI. The ends were cut back, 8 bases at V and 0 bases at J, with 8 bases in the middle. The CDR3 extends over 13 amino acids. The CDR3, as DNA: TGTGCCAGCGGGGTTTTTAGCAATCAGCCCCAGCATTTT. Its protein is CASGVFSNQPQHF.

The genes are TRBV5-6 and TRBJ2-2; tentative D call: TRBD2 (6 bases). Trimming stripped 5 bases from V and 4 bases from J, with 15 bases between. Per the germline V gene, CDR1 is SGHDT and CDR2 is YYEEEE. The CDR3 consists of 15 residues. The CDR3 DNA sequence: TGTGCCAGCAGGGTCGAGCAGGGAGGCACCGGGGAGCTGTTTTTT. This gives the protein CASRVEQGGTGELFF.